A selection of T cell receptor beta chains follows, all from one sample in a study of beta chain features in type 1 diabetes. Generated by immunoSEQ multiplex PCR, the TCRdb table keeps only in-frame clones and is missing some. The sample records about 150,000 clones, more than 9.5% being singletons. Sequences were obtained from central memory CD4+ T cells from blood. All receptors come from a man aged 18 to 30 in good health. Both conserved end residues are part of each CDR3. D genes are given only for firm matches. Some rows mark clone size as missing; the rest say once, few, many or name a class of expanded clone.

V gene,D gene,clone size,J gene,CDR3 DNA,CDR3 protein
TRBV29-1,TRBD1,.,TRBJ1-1,TGCAGCGTTGATAGGAGGGACAGGTCGAACACTGAAGCTTTCTTT,CSVDRRDRSNTEAFF
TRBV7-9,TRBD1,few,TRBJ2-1,TGTGCCAGCAGCTTAATGACGGGACAGGGGGCGAATGAGCAGTTCTTC,CASSLMTGQGANEQFF
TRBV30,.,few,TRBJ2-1,TGTGCCTGGAGTCACTTGTATGAGCAGTTCTTC,CAWSHLYEQFF
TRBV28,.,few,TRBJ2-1,TGTGCCAGCAGTCCCCTCAGATCGGGACACAATGAGCAGTTCTTC,CASSPLRSGHNEQFF
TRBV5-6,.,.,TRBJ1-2,TGTGCCAGCAGCTTGTGGATGGCGGGTGGCTACACCTTC,CASSLWMAGGYTF
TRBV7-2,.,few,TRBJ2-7,TGTGCCAGCAGCCGCGACAGAATCTACGAGCAGTACTTC,CASSRDRIYEQYF
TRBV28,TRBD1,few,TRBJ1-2,TGTGCCAGCAGTTTAAACGGCAGGGGGCGCGGGAACTATGGCTACACCTTC,CASSLNGRGRGNYGYTF
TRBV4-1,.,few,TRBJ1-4,TGCGCCAGCAGCCAAGACTACAGGGAAAATGAAAAACTGTTTTTT,CASSQDYRENEKLFF
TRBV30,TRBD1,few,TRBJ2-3,TGTGCCTGGGGAGCAGGGGGCCCTCTAAATACGCAGTATTTT,CAWGAGGPLNTQYF
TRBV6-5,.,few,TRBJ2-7,TGTGCCACCAAGGGTTCCACCTACGAGCAGTACTTC,CATKGSTYEQYF
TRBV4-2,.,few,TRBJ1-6,TGTGCCAGCAGCCCCCTGGGGGGGACCTCATTGGGATCACCCCTCCACTTT,CASSPLGGTSLGSPLHF
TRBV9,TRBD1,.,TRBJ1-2,TGTGCCAGCAGCGTAGCCCGGACAGGGTATGGCTACACCTTC,CASSVARTGYGYTF
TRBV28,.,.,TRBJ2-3,TGTGCCAGCAGTTTAAACGGCCGGGGGCGGTCAGATACGCAGTATTTT,CASSLNGRGRSDTQYF
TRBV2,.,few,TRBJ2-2,TGTGCCAGCAGTGGGGACGGAGGGAGCGGGGAGCTGTTTTTT,CASSGDGGSGELFF
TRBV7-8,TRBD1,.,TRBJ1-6,TGTGCCAGCAGCTTAGCGCTTCTGATCCGGGACAGGGACTTGGCTTCACCCCTCCACTTT,CASSLALLIRDRDLASPLHF
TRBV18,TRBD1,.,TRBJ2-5,TGTGCCAGCTCACCCGGGACAGGGGTCCAGGGGACCCAGTACTTC,CASSPGTGVQGTQYF
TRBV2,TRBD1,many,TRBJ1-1,TGTGCCAGCAGGGCTGACAGGGTCGGAGCTTTCTTT,CASRADRVGAFF
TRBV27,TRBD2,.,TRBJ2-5,TGTGCCAGCAGTTTATCTCCTAGCGGGAGCGAGACCCAGTACTTC,CASSLSPSGSETQYF
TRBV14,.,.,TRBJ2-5,TGTGCCAGCAGCCACACCGGGACCAGGGAGACCCAGTACTTC,CASSHTGTRETQYF
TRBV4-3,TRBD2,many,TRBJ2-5,TGCGCCAGCAGCCACCTAGCGGGCGAGGGGGAGACCCAGTACTTC,CASSHLAGEGETQYF
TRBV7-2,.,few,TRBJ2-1,TGTGCCAGCAGCACCTCCGACGCTCGGTTTAGGCAGTTCTTC,CASSTSDARFRQFF
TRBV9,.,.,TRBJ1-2,TGTGCCAGCAGCGTAGACAGGAACTATGGCTACACCTTC,CASSVDRNYGYTF
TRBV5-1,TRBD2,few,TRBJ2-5,TGCGCCAGCAGTCCCCGGACTAGCGCGAAAGAGACCCAGTACTTC,CASSPRTSAKETQYF
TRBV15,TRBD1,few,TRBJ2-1,TGTGCCACCAGCAGAGACGTGGGGGACAGGGTTAATGAGCAGTTCTTC,CATSRDVGDRVNEQFF